The clone carrying this TCR beta chain was detected once. These data belong to a study of early stage breast cancer tumors. Germline V gene lookup returns CDR1 MNHNS and CDR2 SASEGT. Trimming took 5 bases from V and 6 from J; bases not matched to a gene: 7. The CDR3 totals 14 residues. Sequencing was performed with immunoSEQ multiplex PCR; in TCRdb, only in-frame clones are kept and a portion is missing. The data show some 30,000 clones, approximately 84% seen once. The source is a person aged 50-59 years with breast cancer. The rearrangement joins TRBV6-1 to TRBJ1-5; TRBD1 matches at 7 bases. The sample comprised blood. CDR3 region: CASSPGRGGQPQHF. The CDR3 DNA sequence: TGTGCCAGCAGTCCAGGCAGGGGGGGTCAGCCCCAGCATTTT.